The 3 T cell receptor beta chains given below trace back to one sample, sequenced in a study of blood T cell repertoires in COVID-19. Only in-frame clones appear in the TCRdb table, and some are missing; sequencing was by immunoSEQ multiplex PCR. The table has some 260,000 clones, approximately 79% seen once. The sample taken for sequencing was PBMCs or T cells enriched from blood (not recorded which). The receptors were sampled from a man aged 25 to 45 with acute COVID-19.

V gene TRBV7-2 combines with J gene TRBJ2-2; D unclear. The CDR3 has 13 residues. Trimming took 5 bases from V and 3 from J, leaving 7 bases between them. The V gene's germline CDR1 is SGHTA and CDR2 FQGNSA. The CDR3 DNA follows: TGTGCCAGCAGCGTACATGACACCGGGGAGCTGTTTTTT. This gives the protein CASSVHDTGELFF.

This chain joins TRBV11-3 and TRBJ1-4, with D perhaps TRBD1 (6 bases). This CDR3 is 14 amino acids long. Germline CDR1 reads SGHNT; CDR2 reads YENEEA. V shed 5 bases and J shed 7 bases, with 14 bases lying between them. The CDR3: CASSLGTLGEKLFF. CDR3 DNA: TGTGCCAGCAGCCTCGGGACACTTGGTGAAAAACTGTTTTTT.

This clone was counted once. CDR3 bases: TGTGCCAGCAGCGAATCCGGGGTCTACAATGAGCAGTTCTTC. It translates to CASSESGVYNEQFF. The chain carries TRBV9 and TRBJ2-1; a possible D gene is TRBD2 (5 bases). Trimming removed 3 bases from V and 3 bases from J, with 10 bases in between. CDR3 length equals 14 residues. Germline values: CDR1 SGDLS, CDR2 YYNGEE.